The 23 T cell receptor beta chains presented below share a single source sample, sequenced in a study of early T cells in non-severe SARS-CoV-2 infection. TCRdb recomputed calls from the 5' RACE reads with MiXCR, one row per CDR3 protein. The table has more than 65,000 distinct CDR3 sequences, around 13% seen once; the top ten hold 4.5% to 6.5%. Source material: whole blood. The source is an adult who was a healthcare worker with PCR-confirmed SARS-CoV-2 infection or an uninfected control (not recorded which).

The chain links TRBV6-1 to TRBJ2-1, with 12 nucleotides matching TRBD2. Trimming removed 5 bases from V and 4 bases from J; junction bases left unmatched: 3. The V gene's germline CDR1 is MNHNS and CDR2 SASEGT. The CDR3 is 15 amino acids. The CDR3 DNA sequence: TGTGCCAGCAGTCTAACTAGCGGGGGGTACAATGAGCAGTTCTTC. This encodes CASSLTSGGYNEQFF.

This clonotype was observed at least ten times. The chain links TRBV20-1 to TRBJ2-1; 10 nucleotides line up with TRBD2. CDR1 is DFQATT and CDR2 is SNEGSKA in the germline V gene (reference sequence). J was trimmed by 3 bases and V by 5 bases; bases with no gene match: 10. The length of the CDR3 is 16 residues. The CDR3 reads CSAERSGRALYNEQFF. The CDR3 nucleotides are TGCAGTGCTGAGCGGAGCGGGAGGGCCCTCTACAATGAGCAGTTCTTC.

This clonotype was counted ten times or more. The chain recombines TRBV29-1 with TRBJ2-7; TRBD1 or TRBD2 may be the D gene (5 bases each). The CDR3 spans 14 residues. Looked up from germline, CDR1 is SQVTM and CDR2 is ANQGSEA. V lost 3 bases, J lost 0 bases, and 12 bases lay in between. The chain's CDR3 is CSVEWFGGSYEQYF. The CDR3 DNA reads as TGCAGCGTTGAGTGGTTTGGGGGCTCCTACGAGCAGTACTTC.

Only a few counts were recorded for this clonotype. V usage is TRBV5-4 and J usage is TRBJ1-3; D uncertain. The CDR3 is made up of 14 amino acids. V lost 3 bases to trimming and J lost 5 bases, with 12 bases between them. Germline values: CDR1 SGHNT, CDR2 YYREEE (reference sequence). The CDR3 loop is CASSSPTSRNTIYF. The DNA of the CDR3 is TGTGCCAGCAGCTCCCCCACATCGAGAAACACCATATATTTT.

The chain combines TRBV7-3 with TRBJ2-1, with D hard to call. The V and J ends lost 0 bases and 5 bases respectively, with 11 bases between them. Germline CDR1 reads SGHTA; CDR2 reads FQGTGA. There are 15 residues in the CDR3. DNA of the CDR3: TGTGCCAGCAGCTTAACGTCTGGGCCGAACAATGAGCAGTTCTTC. Protein product: CASSLTSGPNNEQFF.

The table lists this clonotype with many counts. The chain recombines TRBV12-2 with TRBJ2-1. TRBV12-2 is labeled a pseudogene. This CDR3 has 18 residues. This CDR3 is CASRLVERIIKVYSEQFF. Here the CDR3 DNA reads TGTGCAAGTCGCTTAGTAGAGAGAATCATCAAGGTATATAGTGAGCAGTTCTTC.

V and J are TRBV19 and TRBJ2-3; D may correspond to TRBD1 or TRBD2 (5 bases each). The CDR3 extends over 14 amino acids. Germline loops: CDR1 LNHDA, CDR2 SQIVND (reference sequence). The V end was cut by 0 bases, the J end by 5 bases, with 9 bases between. The CDR3: CASSIDWGIDTQYF. The CDR3 bases are TGTGCCAGTAGTATAGATTGGGGGATAGATACGCAGTATTTT.

The V call is TRBV19, the J call TRBJ2-5, with D perhaps TRBD1 (6 bases). Per the germline V gene, CDR1 is LNHDA and CDR2 is SQIVND (reference sequence). The CDR3 sequence is 14 residues long. V was clipped by 5 bases and J by 4 bases, with 14 bases between them. The CDR3: CASSGSTGTETQYF. CDR3 DNA: TGTGCCAGTAGTGGGTCGACAGGTACAGAGACCCAGTACTTC.

This clonotype came up many times. The genes are TRBV12-3 or TRBV12-4 and TRBJ1-1; no definite D call. The CDR3 is made up of 12 amino acids. With 7 bases removed from V and 7 bases from J, the gap between germline ends came to 13 bases. The CDR3 loop is CASIPRMGEAFF. The CDR3 nucleotides are TGTGCCAGCATTCCCCGGATGGGTGAAGCTTTCTTT.

This clonotype was seen a handful of times. The CDR3 protein is CASSIVRGPSYGYTF. The CDR3 nucleotides read TGTGCCAGCAGCATTGTCAGGGGGCCTTCATATGGCTACACCTTC. The rearrangement links TRBV7-8 to TRBJ1-2; 8 nucleotides align to TRBD1. The V and J ends lost 5 bases and 5 bases, in that order; junction bases with no gene match: 10. The CDR3 has 15 residues. CDR1 and CDR2 (germline): SGHVS, FQNEAQ. The complete variable domain, with remaining parts taken from reference TRBV7-8 and TRBJ1-2, reads GAGVSQSPRYKVAKRGQDVALRCDPISGHVSLFWYQQALGQGPEFLTYFQNEAQLDKSGLPSDRFFAERPEGSVSTLKIQRTQQEDSAVYLCASSIVRGPSYGYTFGSGTRLTVV.

This clonotype was picked up a small number of times. The rearrangement links TRBV3-1 to TRBJ2-2; D is unclear. CDR3 length: 12 residues. CDR1 and CDR2 from the germline V gene are LGHDT and YNNKEL (reference sequence). V gave up 4 bases and J gave up 4 bases, with 4 bases separating them. The CDR3 spells CASSLFTGELFF. The CDR3 DNA sequence: TGTGCCAGCAGCCTTTTCACCGGGGAGCTGTTTTTT.

This clonotype is medium-sized within its sample. The chain recombines TRBV20-1 with TRBJ2-1; 11 bases fit TRBD2. This CDR3 region has 14 residues. Germline lookup yields CDR1 DFQATT and CDR2 SNEGSKA (reference sequence). Trimming cost V 5 bases and J 6 bases; bases outside gene matches: 6. The CDR3 DNA reads TGCAGTGCTTATAGCGGGGGGGGCCCCAATGAGCAGTTCTTC. This gives the protein CSAYSGGGPNEQFF.

Ten or more counts support this clonotype. The rearrangement links TRBV7-3 to TRBJ2-2; the match to TRBD2 covers 7 bases. The CDR3 consists of 15 residues. The trim removed 2 bases at V and 5 bases at J, leaving 5 bases unmatched. The germline V gene has CDR1 SGHTA and CDR2 FQGTGA. The CDR3 loop reads CASSLGLAETGELFF. CDR3 bases: TGTGCCAGCAGCTTAGGCCTAGCGGAAACCGGGGAGCTGTTTTTT.

The J gene is TRBJ2-3, the V gene TRBV20-1, with no clear D. Germline CDR1 DFQATT, CDR2 SNEGSKA (reference sequence). This CDR3 has 13 amino acids. The V end lost 3 bases, the J end lost 4 bases, and 11 bases lay between the germline ends. The CDR3 here is CSASSHEADTQYF. The DNA of the CDR3 is TGCAGTGCTAGTTCACACGAGGCAGATACGCAGTATTTT.

This clonotype showed up many times. The chain uses TRBV5-5 and TRBJ1-1; 7 nucleotides line up with TRBD1. Germline values: CDR1 SGHKS, CDR2 YYEKEE (reference sequence). The CDR3 covers 14 residues. After removal of 4 bases from V and 2 bases from J, the junction contained 5 bases not matched to a gene. CDR3 in amino acids: CASSRGTVNTEAFF. CDR3 in DNA: TGTGCCAGCAGCCGGGGGACAGTTAACACTGAAGCTTTCTTT.

This clonotype was counted many times. CDR3 residues: CASSPGGVAKNIQYF. CDR3 sequence (DNA): TGTGCCAGCAGCCCAGGGGGTGTAGCCAAAAACATTCAGTACTTC. This chain links TRBV7-2 with TRBJ2-4; TRBD1 agrees at 7 bases. J was trimmed by 0 bases and V by 5 bases; bases with no gene match: 4. The germline gives CDR1 SGHTA, CDR2 FQGNSA. The CDR3 sequence is 15 residues long.

The gene calls are TRBV7-8 and TRBJ2-1, with 7 nucleotides matching TRBD1. The CDR3 is 18 amino acids. Per germline, CDR1 SGHVS and CDR2 FQNEAQ. J was trimmed by 0 bases and V by 2 bases; bases with no gene match: 10. CDR3 sequence (DNA): TGTGCCAGCAGCTTAAGTGGAAGGGGGCGAAGCTCCTACAATGAGCAGTTCTTC. Its translation is CASSLSGRGRSSYNEQFF.

This chain joins TRBV5-4 and TRBJ2-1, with 7 bases identical to TRBD1. With 6 bases clipped from V and 5 bases from J, the junction kept 5 bases outside the gene matches. The length of the CDR3 is 13 residues. The germline CDR1 and CDR2 sequences are SGHNT and YYREEE (reference sequence). The CDR3 DNA follows: TGTGCCAGCAACCCGGACAGGAACAATGAGCAGTTCTTC. This encodes CASNPDRNNEQFF.

This chain uses TRBV29-1 with TRBJ2-1, with unresolved D. CDR1 and CDR2 (germline): SQVTM, ANQGSEA. V was trimmed by 3 bases and J by 5 bases, leaving 11 bases between them. The CDR3 covers 13 residues. The CDR3: CSVDLRLDNEQFF. The CDR3 nucleotides are TGCAGCGTTGACCTAAGACTGGACAATGAGCAGTTCTTC.

This clonotype was seen many times. The gene calls are TRBV4-2 and TRBJ2-1; no definite D call. V dropped 3 bases and J dropped 0 bases, with 12 bases sitting between them. This CDR3 has 16 amino acids. Germline V gene data show CDR1 as LGHNA and CDR2 as YNFKEQ. The CDR3 reads CASSHPLGSSYNEQFF. CDR3 bases: TGTGCCAGCAGCCACCCCCTGGGTAGCTCCTACAATGAGCAGTTCTTC.

The chain joins TRBV9 to TRBJ2-2; the D is unclear. V shed 0 bases and J shed 7 bases, with 7 bases lying between them. This CDR3 has 13 amino acids. From germline, CDR1 is SGDLS and CDR2 YYNGEE. The chain's CDR3 is CASSVGFGGELFF. As DNA, the CDR3 is TGTGCCAGCAGCGTAGGGTTCGGCGGGGAGCTGTTTTTT.

This clonotype has at least ten counts. This rearrangement joins TRBV5-5 to TRBJ2-3; unclear D gene. Germline loops: CDR1 SGHKS, CDR2 YYEKEE (reference sequence). This CDR3 has 12 amino acids. V was shortened by 2 bases and J by 0 bases, with 1 base between the two germline ends. The CDR3 bases are TGTGCCAGCAGCTTCAGCACAGATACGCAGTATTTT. As protein: CASSFSTDTQYF.

In its sample, this clonotype was seen a few times. The V gene is TRBV6-6, the J gene TRBJ2-4; 7 positions agree with TRBD2. The J segment lost 8 bases and the V segment lost 6 bases, leaving 7 bases of the junction unmatched. The CDR3 spans 13 residues. Germline V gene data show CDR1 as MNHNY and CDR2 as SVGAGI (reference sequence). The CDR3 region has the DNA TGTGCCAGCAGACTGGACCGGGAGGACATTCAGTACTTC. Protein product: CASRLDREDIQYF.